This is a list of T cell receptor beta chains from one sample in a study of somatic mutations in cytotoxic T cells in rheumatoid arthritis. Method: immunoSEQ multiplex PCR; TCRdb's copy keeps in-frame clones and lacks some. The data show roughly 16,000 clones, with approximately 75% seen just once and over 9.5% held by the top ten. The material sequenced was CD8+ T cells sorted from blood. These TCRs come from an adult with rheumatoid arthritis. The CDR3 runs from the conserved cysteine through the conserved F or W. The D gene is left open where the match is weak. Only some rows state a clone size, as once, few, many or a class for expanded clones.

len | d_gene | j_gene | abundance | v_gene | CDR3nt | CDR3aa
16 | - | TRBJ2-4 | - | TRBV7-8 | TGTGCCAGCAGCCCCACCCCGGCTGGGGCCAAAAACATTCAGTACTTC | CASSPTPAGAKNIQYF
11 | - | TRBJ2-1 | few | TRBV19 | TGTGCCAGTAGTACGGGGAATGAGCAGTTCTTC | CASSTGNEQFF
14 | - | TRBJ2-5 | - | TRBV5-1 | TGCGCCAGCAGCTTGTTAGGGCAGGAACGGACCCAGTACTTC | CASSLLGQERTQYF
14 | TRBD1 | TRBJ1-5 | - | TRBV25-1 | TGTGCCAGCAGTGTGCGGGACAGATATCAGCCCCAGCATTTT | CASSVRDRYQPQHF
15 | - | TRBJ2-1 | - | TRBV6-1 | TGTGCCAGCAGTGAATTTCGTGGGGGCCACAATGAGCAGTTCTTC | CASSEFRGGHNEQFF
15 | - | TRBJ2-3 | - | TRBV10-2 | TGCGCCAGCAGTGAGTCGGTCAGGGGGGCAGATACGCAGTATTTT | CASSESVRGADTQYF
13 | - | TRBJ2-5 | - | TRBV2 | TGTGCCAGCAGTGAGGCCTATCAAGAGACCCAGTACTTC | CASSEAYQETQYF
13 | - | TRBJ1-2 | large | TRBV6-5 | TGTGCCAGCAGTTACCGGGGGGCTGAGGGCTACACCTTC | CASSYRGAEGYTF
14 | - | TRBJ1-2 | - | TRBV6-7 | TGTGCCAGCAGTTACACGGGGGCCAACTATGGCTACACCTTC | CASSYTGANYGYTF
13 | - | TRBJ1-5 | once | TRBV30 | TGTGCCTCGGGTGACAGTGCCAATCAGCCCCAGCATTTT | CASGDSANQPQHF
13 | - | TRBJ1-1 | - | TRBV7-9 | TGTGCCACCCCAACAGGGAAATCCACTGAAGCTTTCTTT | CATPTGKSTEAFF
17 | TRBD2 | TRBJ2-4 | - | TRBV11-2 | TGTGCCAGCAGCCCACCCGGGGCGGGGGGGAGCAAAAACATTCAGTACTTC | CASSPPGAGGSKNIQYF
16 | TRBD1 | TRBJ2-5 | - | TRBV7-7 | TGTGCTAGCAGCTCAGGGGGCGGGGAAGCCCAAGAGACCCAGTACTTC | CASSSGGGEAQETQYF
15 | - | TRBJ2-6 | - | TRBV25-1 | TGTGCCAGCAGTGCAAGGATCTCTGGGGCCAACGTCCTGACTTTC | CASSARISGANVLTF
15 | - | TRBJ2-5 | - | TRBV4-1 | TGCGCCAGCAGCCAGTCCAGGGGAGGTCGGGAGACCCAGTACTTC | CASSQSRGGRETQYF
17 | TRBD2 | TRBJ2-4 | - | TRBV5-6 | TGTGCCAGCAGCCTGACGGGGGAGGGAATAGCCAAAAACATTCAGTACTTC | CASSLTGEGIAKNIQYF
13 | - | TRBJ2-7 | - | TRBV11-2 | TGTGCCAGCAGCTTAAGGGGGGACTACGAGCAGTACTTC | CASSLRGDYEQYF
13 | TRBD1 | TRBJ1-3 | few | TRBV2 | TGTGCCAGCTCTACAGGGGACGGAAACACCATATATTTT | CASSTGDGNTIYF
15 | - | TRBJ2-5 | - | TRBV28 | TGTGCCAGCAGTTTAGAGGCCTCCACCCAAGAGACCCAGTACTTC | CASSLEASTQETQYF
14 | - | TRBJ1-1 | - | TRBV29-1 | TGCAGCGTTGGTTATGCCACCATGAACACTGAAGCTTTCTTT | CSVGYATMNTEAFF
13 | - | TRBJ2-5 | few | TRBV7-9 | TGTGCCAGCGACTCGTCGATGATGGAGACCCAGTACTTC | CASDSSMMETQYF
13 | TRBD1 | TRBJ1-2 | - | TRBV29-1 | TGCAGCGTTCCGACAGGGATTAACTATGGCTACACCTTC | CSVPTGINYGYTF